The rows below give T cell receptor beta chains drawn from one sample of a study of blood T cell repertoires in COVID-19. Measured with immunoSEQ multiplex PCR; TCRdb has only the in-frame clones, and not every one. The data hold about 360,000 clones, with 86% observed a single time. The sample was peripheral blood. These receptors were obtained from a woman in her sixties or seventies with COVID-19, enrolled during active disease. The CDR3 runs from the conserved cysteine through the conserved F or W. D genes are given only for firm matches. The size field is filled for only some rows; it gives once, few, many or a size class.

D | size | J | V | CDR3 | DNA
. | once | TRBJ1-3 | TRBV10-2 | CASTQGFGNTIYF | TGCGCCAGCACTCAGGGGTTTGGAAACACCATATATTTT
. | . | TRBJ2-5 | TRBV4-2 | CASSHSEGTELQETQYF | TGTGCCAGCAGCCATAGCGAGGGCACCGAACTCCAAGAGACCCAGTACTTC
TRBD2 | . | TRBJ2-7 | TRBV28 | CASTSSAGGLKEQYF | TGTGCCAGCACCTCCTCTGCCGGGGGACTAAAGGAGCAGTACTTC
TRBD1 | . | TRBJ1-4 | TRBV29-1 | CSVAGQSNEKLFF | TGCAGCGTCGCGGGACAGTCTAATGAAAAACTGTTTTTT
TRBD1 | . | TRBJ2-7 | TRBV11-2 | CASHSWGTGVSYEQYF | TGTGCCAGCCATAGCTGGGGGACAGGAGTTTCCTACGAGCAGTACTTC
. | . | TRBJ1-2 | TRBV7-8 | CASSPYGDGYTYNGDGYTF | TGTGCCAGCAGCCCATACGGGGATGGCTACACTTACAACGGGGATGGCTACACCTTC
. | . | TRBJ1-1 | TRBV29-1 | CSVRAGRAEAFF | TGCAGCGTTAGGGCGGGGCGGGCTGAAGCTTTCTTT
TRBD1 | . | TRBJ2-5 | TRBV5-1 | CASSDNNRGVRETQYF | TGCGCCAGCAGCGATAACAACAGGGGAGTGAGAGAGACCCAGTACTTC
. | . | TRBJ2-1 | TRBV7-6 | CASSPTARWRDPSSSYNEQFF | TGTGCCAGCAGCCCGACCGCAAGGTGGAGGGATCCCTCGAGCTCCTACAATGAGCAGTTCTTC
TRBD1 | . | TRBJ1-5 | TRBV27 | CASSPTSTGLNQPQHF | TGTGCCAGCAGTCCAACCTCGACAGGGCTAAATCAGCCCCAGCATTTT
. | few | TRBJ1-5 | TRBV19 | CASSIAGSRYSNQPQHF | TGTGCCAGTAGTATAGCAGGGTCCCGATATAGCAATCAGCCCCAGCATTTT
TRBD1 | . | TRBJ2-7 | TRBV5-4 | CASGDRAGYEQYF | TGTGCCAGCGGCGACAGGGCGGGCTACGAGCAGTACTTC
. | . | TRBJ1-1 | TRBV5-1 | CASSLMPESEAFF | TGCGCCAGCAGCTTGATGCCAGAAAGTGAAGCTTTCTTT
. | . | TRBJ2-2 | TRBV7-3 | CASSGSGGNTGELFF | TGTGCCAGCAGCGGGTCGGGTGGGAACACCGGGGAGCTGTTTTTT
TRBD1 | few | TRBJ1-2 | TRBV2 | CASSEIGAQGGYGYTF | TGTGCCAGCAGTGAAATAGGTGCCCAGGGGGGCTATGGCTACACCTTC
TRBD2 | . | TRBJ2-3 | TRBV18 | CASSPRGTSGSDTQYF | TGTGCCAGCTCACCGCGCGGGACTAGTGGTTCGGATACGCAGTATTTT
TRBD2 | once | TRBJ2-1 | TRBV14 | CASSLGGADNEQFF | TGTGCCAGCAGCCTCGGGGGGGCCGACAATGAGCAGTTCTTC
TRBD2 | . | TRBJ2-3 | TRBV24-1 | CATSDGGRAVGTDTQYF | TGTGCCACCAGTGATGGGGGGAGGGCAGTCGGCACAGATACGCAGTATTTT
TRBD1 | few | TRBJ2-5 | TRBV5-6 | CASSLGGQGLGSTQYF | TGTGCCAGCAGCTTGGGCGGACAGGGCCTGGGGAGTACCCAGTACTTC